This entry describes one TCR beta chain. What it recognizes is unknown. This record belongs to a study of T cell repertoires in cytomegalovirus infection. Study in general: Public TCR beta signatures marked donors with CMV infection and the matching HLA.

TCRdb re-derived calls from the reads in MiXCR, one entry per CDR3 protein. This repertoire shows around 170,000 distinct CDR3 sequences, under 20% found once; its top ten account for roughly a sixth. The CDR3 length is 15 residues. Trimming cost V 3 bases and J 10 bases, with 19 bases left between them. From germline, CDR1 is MGHDK and CDR2 SYGVNS. Study results and caveats: There were carriers of CMV plus the relevant HLA, and cumulative public TCR beta family frequency identified them. HLA-C-restricted CMV-specific TCR beta clonotypes prevailed in the ex vivo response.

The genes are TRBV25-1 and TRBJ2-1; D unresolved. The clonotype was recovered from a human donor in good health (CMV status not recorded). Some clones in this sample may be carry-over from other donors' samples. Sequencing input: CD8+ T cells from PBMCs. The CDR3 DNA reads TGTGCCAGCAGTGACAGGTCCGAGCCGGAGAGGGAGCAGTTCTTC. Its translation is CASSDRSEPEREQFF.